The text below deals with one T cell receptor (beta chain). The antigen is not known. The germline V and J ends were trimmed by 0 bases and 3 bases, with 17 bases remaining between them. CDR3 size: 17 residues. Germline V lookup: CDR1 SGHDT, CDR2 YYEEEE. The sample is drawn from a study of OX40 agonist ivuxolimab in advanced cancers. Study context: Three patients responded partially, comprising one with hepatocellular carcinoma and two with cutaneous melanoma.

Study outcomes and limitations: The authors also found low normalized T-cell clonal expansion in some nonresponders. Expanded clones tended on average to be more numerous among CD8+ T cells than CD4+.

Sequencing was performed with immunoSEQ multiplex PCR; in TCRdb, only in-frame clones are kept and a portion is missing. The sample records about 83,000 clones, 92% being singletons. The chain carries TRBV5-6 and TRBJ2-3; D might be TRBD1 (6 bases). The source of this sequence is an adult with an advanced solid tumor such as melanoma, head and neck, liver or kidney cancer. This specimen consisted of CD4+ or CD8+ T cells sorted from blood, obtained in a trial of the OX40 agonist ivuxolimab. The CDR3 spells CASSLAGAVVGTDTQYF. CDR3 bases: TGTGCCAGCAGCTTGGCAGGGGCCGTAGTTGGGACAGATACGCAGTATTTT. Drawing the rest from reference TRBV5-6 and TRBJ2-3, the complete variable domain is DAGVTQSPTHLIKTRGQQVTLRCSPKSGHDTVSWYQQALGQGPQFIFQYYEEEERQRGNFPDRFSGHQFPNYSSELNVNALLLGDSALYLCASSLAGAVVGTDTQYFGPGTRLTVL.